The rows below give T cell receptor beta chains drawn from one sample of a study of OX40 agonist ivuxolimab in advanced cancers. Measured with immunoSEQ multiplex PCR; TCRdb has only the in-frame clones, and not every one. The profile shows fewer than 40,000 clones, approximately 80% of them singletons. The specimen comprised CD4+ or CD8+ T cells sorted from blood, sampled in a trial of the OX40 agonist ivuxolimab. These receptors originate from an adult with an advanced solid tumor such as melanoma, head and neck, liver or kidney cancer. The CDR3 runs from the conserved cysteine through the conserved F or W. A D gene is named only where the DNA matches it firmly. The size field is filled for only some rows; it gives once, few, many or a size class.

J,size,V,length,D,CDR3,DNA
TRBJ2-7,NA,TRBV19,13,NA,CASSIGGGQEQYF,TGTGCCAGTAGTATAGGGGGAGGCCAGGAGCAGTACTTC
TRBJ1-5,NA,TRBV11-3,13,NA,CASRRSRDQPQHF,TGTGCCAGCAGACGTAGTAGGGATCAGCCCCAGCATTTT
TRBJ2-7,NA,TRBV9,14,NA,CASSVTASSYEQYF,TGTGCCAGCAGCGTTACAGCGAGCTCCTACGAGCAGTACTTC
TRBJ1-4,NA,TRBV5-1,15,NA,CASSSLGTTNEKLFF,TGCGCCAGCAGCTCTTTGGGGACAACTAATGAAAAACTGTTTTTT
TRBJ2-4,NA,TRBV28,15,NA,CASSLPGPEGNIQYF,TGTGCCAGCAGTTTACCCGGCCCTGAGGGAAACATTCAGTACTTC
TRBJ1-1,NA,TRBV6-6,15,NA,CASSYSLGGNTEAFF,TGTGCCAGCAGTTACTCCCTGGGGGGGAACACTGAAGCTTTCTTT
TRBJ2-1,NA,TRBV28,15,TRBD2,CASSLLAGDYNEQFF,TGTGCCAGCAGTCTCCTAGCGGGAGACTACAATGAGCAGTTCTTC
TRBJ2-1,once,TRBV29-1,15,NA,CSVVLFGGSYNEQFF,TGCAGCGTTGTCCTTTTCGGCGGGTCCTACAATGAGCAGTTCTTC
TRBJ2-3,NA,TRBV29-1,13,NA,CSVSVTSTDTQYF,TGCAGCGTTTCGGTAACTAGCACAGATACGCAGTATTTT
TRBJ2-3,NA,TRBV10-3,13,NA,CAISDLGADTQYF,TGTGCCATCAGTGATCTGGGGGCAGATACGCAGTATTTT
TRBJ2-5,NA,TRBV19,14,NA,CASSPLGRPETQYF,TGTGCCAGTAGTCCCCTCGGCAGGCCGGAGACCCAGTACTTC
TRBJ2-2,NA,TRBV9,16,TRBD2,CASSVAGGSYTGELFF,TGTGCCAGCAGCGTAGCAGGCGGGAGTTACACCGGGGAGCTGTTTTTT
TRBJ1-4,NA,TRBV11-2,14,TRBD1,CASSFSGGNEKLFF,TGTGCCAGCAGCTTCTCAGGGGGCAATGAAAAACTGTTTTTT
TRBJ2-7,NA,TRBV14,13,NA,CASGRAYSYEQYF,TGTGCCAGCGGCAGGGCGTATTCCTACGAGCAGTACTTC
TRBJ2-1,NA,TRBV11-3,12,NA,CASSLVSNEQFF,TGTGCCAGCAGCTTAGTGTCCAATGAGCAGTTCTTC
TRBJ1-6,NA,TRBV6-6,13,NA,CASTFNVGEPLHF,TGTGCCAGCACCTTTAATGTGGGGGAACCCCTCCACTTT
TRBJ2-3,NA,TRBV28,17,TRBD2,CASSSRTSGKSTDTQYF,TGTGCCAGCAGTTCCAGGACTAGCGGGAAAAGCACAGATACGCAGTATTTT
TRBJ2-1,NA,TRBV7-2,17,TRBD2,CASSLGVLAGHYNEQFF,TGTGCCAGCAGCTTAGGGGTTCTAGCGGGGCACTACAATGAGCAGTTCTTC
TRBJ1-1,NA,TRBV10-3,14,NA,CAIRPRQENTEAFF,TGTGCCATCAGGCCTCGACAGGAGAACACTGAAGCTTTCTTT
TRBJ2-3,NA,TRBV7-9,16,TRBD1,CASGRRDRAFTDTQYF,TGTGCCAGCGGCCGAAGGGACAGGGCGTTCACAGATACGCAGTATTTT
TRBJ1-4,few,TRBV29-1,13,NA,CSVGERTNEKLFF,TGCAGCGTCGGAGAAAGAACTAATGAAAAACTGTTTTTT
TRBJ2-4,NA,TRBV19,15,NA,CASRARAGERDIQYF,TGTGCCAGTAGGGCTCGGGCCGGGGAGAGGGACATTCAGTACTTC
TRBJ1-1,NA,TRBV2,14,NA,CASILQVTNTEAFF,TGTGCCAGCATACTACAGGTTACCAACACTGAAGCTTTCTTT
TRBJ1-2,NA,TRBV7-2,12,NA,CASTRGGRGYTF,TGTGCCAGCACCCGGGGAGGGAGGGGCTACACCTTC
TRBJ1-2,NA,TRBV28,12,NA,CASSPDSYGYTF,TGTGCCAGCAGCCCGGACAGCTATGGCTACACCTTC
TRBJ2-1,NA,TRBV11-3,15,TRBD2,CASSLVAGAYNEQFF,TGTGCCAGCAGCTTAGTGGCGGGAGCCTACAATGAGCAGTTCTTC
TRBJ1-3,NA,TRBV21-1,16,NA,CASSKCNWRSGNTIYF,TGTGCCAGCAGCAAATGTAACTGGCGCTCTGGAAACACCATATATTTT
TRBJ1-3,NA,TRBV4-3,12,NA,CASSQGHDTIYF,TGCGCCAGCAGCCAAGGGCACGACACCATATATTTT
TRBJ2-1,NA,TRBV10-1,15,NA,CASSESGGANTQQFF,TGCGCCAGCAGTGAGTCGGGAGGCGCCAACACGCAGCAGTTCTTC
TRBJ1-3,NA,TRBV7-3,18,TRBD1,CASSLNPQGASSGNTIYF,TGTGCCAGCAGCTTAAATCCACAGGGGGCAAGCTCTGGAAACACCATATATTTT
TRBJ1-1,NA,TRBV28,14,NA,CASRIPQGWGTAFF,TGTGCCAGCAGGATCCCGCAAGGGTGGGGGACGGCTTTCTTT
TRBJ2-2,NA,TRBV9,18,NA,CASSVSTQVDRDTGELFF,TGTGCCAGCAGCGTTTCCACCCAAGTGGATCGTGACACCGGGGAGCTGTTTTTT
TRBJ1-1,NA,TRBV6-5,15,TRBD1,CASSYLGQGGAEAFF,TGTGCCAGCAGTTACCTCGGACAGGGAGGAGCTGAAGCTTTCTTT
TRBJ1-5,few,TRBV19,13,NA,CASRDSSNQPQHF,TGTGCCAGTAGGGACAGTAGCAATCAGCCCCAGCATTTT
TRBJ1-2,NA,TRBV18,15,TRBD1,CASSTVTGGPYGYTF,TGTGCCAGCTCAACAGTTACAGGGGGCCCGTATGGCTACACCTTC
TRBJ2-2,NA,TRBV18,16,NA,CASSPGGLGDTGELFF,TGTGCCAGCTCACCGGGCGGACTGGGGGACACCGGGGAGCTGTTTTTT
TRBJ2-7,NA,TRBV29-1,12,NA,CSVGGGSYEQYF,TGCAGCGTTGGAGGGGGTTCCTACGAGCAGTACTTC
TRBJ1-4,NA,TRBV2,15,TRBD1,CASRGQGFGEEKLFF,TGTGCCAGCAGAGGACAGGGTTTCGGAGAAGAAAAACTGTTTTTT
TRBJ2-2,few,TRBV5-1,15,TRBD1,CASTLQGANTGELFF,TGCGCCAGCACCCTACAGGGGGCGAACACCGGGGAGCTGTTTTTT
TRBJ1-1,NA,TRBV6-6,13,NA,CASYRTENTEAFF,TGTGCCAGCTACAGGACCGAGAACACTGAAGCTTTCTTT
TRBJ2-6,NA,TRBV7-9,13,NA,CASSPDWANVLTF,TGTGCCAGCAGCCCAGACTGGGCCAACGTCCTGACTTTC
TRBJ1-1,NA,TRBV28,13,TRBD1,CASRGGSATEAFF,TGTGCCAGCAGAGGGGGCTCGGCCACTGAAGCTTTCTTT
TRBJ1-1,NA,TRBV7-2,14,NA,CASSWGGVNTEAFF,TGTGCCAGCAGCTGGGGTGGAGTGAACACTGAAGCTTTCTTT
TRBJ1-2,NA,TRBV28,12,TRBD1,CASKGTGEGYTF,TGTGCCAGCAAGGGGACAGGGGAAGGCTACACCTTC
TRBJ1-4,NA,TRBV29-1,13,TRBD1,CSVGGQGGEKLFF,TGCAGCGTTGGGGGACAGGGAGGTGAAAAACTGTTTTTT
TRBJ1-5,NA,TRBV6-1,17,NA,CASSDIFGTASNQPQHF,TGTGCCAGCAGTGATATCTTTGGGACGGCTAGCAATCAGCCCCAGCATTTT
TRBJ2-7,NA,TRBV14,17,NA,CASSQDVQGSFPHEQYF,TGTGCCAGCAGCCAAGATGTTCAAGGCTCGTTCCCTCACGAGCAGTACTTC
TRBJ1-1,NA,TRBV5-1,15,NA,CASSRATGINTEAFF,TGCGCCAGCAGTCGGGCTACAGGGATCAACACTGAAGCTTTCTTT
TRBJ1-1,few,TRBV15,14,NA,CATSRETLNTEAFF,TGTGCCACCAGCAGAGAGACATTGAACACTGAAGCTTTCTTT
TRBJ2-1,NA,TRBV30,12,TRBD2,CAWSPGTSQQFF,TGTGCCTGGAGTCCCGGGACTAGCCAGCAGTTCTTC
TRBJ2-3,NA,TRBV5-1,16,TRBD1,CASSYGGQGHTDTQYF,TGCGCCAGCAGCTACGGTGGACAGGGGCATACAGATACGCAGTATTTT
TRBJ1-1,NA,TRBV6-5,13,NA,CASSYYGGSEAFF,TGTGCCAGCAGTTACTACGGGGGCTCTGAAGCTTTCTTT
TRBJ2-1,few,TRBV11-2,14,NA,CASSFGGPHNEQFF,TGTGCCAGCAGCTTTGGGGGCCCTCACAATGAGCAGTTCTTC
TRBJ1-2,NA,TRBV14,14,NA,CASSQNSGSRGYTF,TGTGCCAGCAGCCAAAACTCAGGCTCTCGGGGCTACACCTTC
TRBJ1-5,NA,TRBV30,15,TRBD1,CAWDRGTPGNQPQHF,TGTGCCTGGGACAGGGGAACTCCCGGCAATCAGCCCCAGCATTTT
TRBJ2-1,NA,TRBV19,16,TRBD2,CASSIDPPGLAEEQFF,TGTGCCAGTAGTATAGACCCCCCCGGACTAGCAGAGGAGCAGTTCTTC
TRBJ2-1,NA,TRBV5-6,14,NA,CASSLRGSYNEQFF,TGTGCCAGCAGCTTAAGGGGTTCCTACAATGAGCAGTTCTTC
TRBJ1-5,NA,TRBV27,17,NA,CASSPTRGTYSNQPQHF,TGTGCCAGCAGTCCAACCCGCGGGACCTATAGCAATCAGCCCCAGCATTTT
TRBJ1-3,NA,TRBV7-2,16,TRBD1,CASGSDRAISGNTIYF,TGTGCCAGCGGGTCGGACAGGGCGATATCGGGAAACACCATATATTTT